These 20 T cell receptor beta chains originate from one sample sequenced in a study of cytomegalovirus exposure and HLA in healthy donors (dated by TCRdb to 2017 to 2019). Library construction relied on the immunoSEQ multiplex PCR assay. TCRdb took this table from immuneACCESS and kept in-frame rearrangements with V and J called. Such tables lack part of the clones; where checked against another copy, unresolved V genes explain under half of the gap, and the rest is unexplained. The sample records 150,000 to 200,000 clones, 85% to 90% of which are singletons. The top ten clones comprise approximately 10% of the sample. Sample: PBMCs. The origin of the receptors is a woman in her late teens or twenties in good health and CMV-seropositive.

The chain combines TRBV29-1 with TRBJ2-1; no clear D gene. V was pared by 2 bases and J by 0 bases, with 8 bases between. There are 14 residues in the CDR3. Germline CDR1 and CDR2: SQVTM and ANQGSEA. The DNA for the CDR3 is TGCAGCGTTGAAAGACTCACCTCCTACAATGAGCAGTTCTTC. Amino acids: CSVERLTSYNEQFF.

J is TRBJ2-3 and V is TRBV7-9; TRBD2 is a possible D gene (5 bases). The germline V gene encodes CDR1 SEHNR and CDR2 FQNEAQ (reference sequence). Trimming cost V 1 base and J 5 bases, with 10 bases left between them. This CDR3 region has 14 residues. CDR3 in DNA: TGTGCCAGCAGCTTAGAATACGGGAAAGATACGCAGTATTTT. Its translation is CASSLEYGKDTQYF.

The rearrangement joins TRBV7-9 to TRBJ1-5, with D possibly matching TRBD1 (5 bases). The germline V gene has CDR1 SEHNR and CDR2 FQNEAQ (reference sequence). This CDR3 comprises 16 residues. With 0 bases removed from V and 3 bases from J, the gap between germline ends came to 12 bases. CDR3 amino acids: CASSLAQGGSNQPQHF. In nucleotides, the CDR3 is TGTGCCAGCAGCTTAGCCCAGGGAGGCTCCAATCAGCCCCAGCATTTT.

The chain joins TRBV11-3 to TRBJ2-5; D perhaps matches TRBD1 (6 bases). The CDR3 covers 15 residues. CDR1 and CDR2 from the germline V gene are SGHNT and YENEEA. V shed 2 bases and J shed 4 bases, with 14 bases lying between them. CDR3 sequence reads: CASSLTGMGSETQYF. As DNA, the CDR3 is TGTGCCAGCAGCTTAACAGGGATGGGATCAGAGACCCAGTACTTC.

V and J are TRBV5-1 and TRBJ2-2; a possible D gene is TRBD2 (5 bases). Germline values: CDR1 SGHRS, CDR2 YFSETQ. This CDR3 is 14 amino acids long. Between the trimmed V and J ends, which lost 0 bases and 6 bases, there was a span of 9 bases. The CDR3 sequence: CASSLGSAAGELFF. The CDR3 DNA follows: TGCGCCAGCAGCTTGGGTAGCGCGGCCGGGGAGCTGTTTTTT. The variable domain in full, with the rest retrieved from reference TRBV5-1 and TRBJ2-2, is KAGVTQTPRYLIKTRGQQVTLSCSPISGHRSVSWYQQTPGQGLQFLFEYFSETQRNKGNFPGRFSGRQFSNSRSEMNVSTLELGDSALYLCASSLGSAAGELFFGEGSRLTVL.

This sequence joins TRBV15 and TRBJ2-3; D gene ambiguous. CDR3 length: 16 amino acids. Trimming removed 5 bases at V and 0 bases at J, with 15 bases between. Germline loops: CDR1 LNHNV, CDR2 YYDKDF (reference sequence). CDR3 residues: CATSGFTQLSTDTQYF. In DNA form, the CDR3 reads TGTGCCACCAGCGGTTTTACCCAACTTAGCACAGATACGCAGTATTTT.

The chain uses TRBV28 and TRBJ1-2, with TRBD1 matching 7 bases. The germline gives CDR1 MDHEN, CDR2 SYDVKM. There are 12 residues in the CDR3. The V and J ends lost 3 bases and 8 bases, in that order; junction bases with no gene match: 3. CDR3 nucleotides: TGTGCCAGCAGTTTGGACAGGCCAGGCTACACCTTC. This gives the protein CASSLDRPGYTF.

The genes are TRBV5-1 and TRBJ1-2; 10 bases map to TRBD1. Germline CDR1 SGHRS, CDR2 YFSETQ. This CDR3 region has 17 residues. V dropped 2 bases and J dropped 4; count of bases not matched to a gene: 11. CDR3 sequence: CASSFGLGQGIPYGYTF. For the CDR3, the DNA is TGCGCCAGCAGCTTTGGACTGGGACAGGGGATTCCCTATGGCTACACCTTC.

This chain uses TRBV5-1 with TRBJ2-5, with D unresolved. This CDR3 is 14 amino acids long. Germline V gene data show CDR1 as SGHRS and CDR2 as YFSETQ. Trimming stripped 0 bases from V and 0 bases from J, with 6 bases between. The CDR3 DNA reads TGCGCCAGCAGCTTGGGTCGGTACCAAGAGACCCAGTACTTC. Translation gives CASSLGRYQETQYF.

The V gene is TRBV7-9, the J gene TRBJ2-3; 8 bases are shared with TRBD2. There are 15 residues in the CDR3. Unmatched junction bases numbered 3, after V lost 4 bases and J lost 0 bases. Germline V gene lookup returns CDR1 SEHNR and CDR2 FQNEAQ (reference sequence). This CDR3 reads CASSSASGSTDTQYF. CDR3 in DNA: TGTGCCAGCAGCTCAGCTAGCGGGAGCACAGATACGCAGTATTTT.

This chain connects TRBV5-6 to TRBJ2-7; 9 bases line up with TRBD2. The CDR3 length is 15 residues. CDR1 and CDR2 from the germline V gene are SGHDT and YYEEEE. The ends lost 7 bases at V and 5 bases at J; junction bases unmatched: 13. The CDR3 reads CASGEVTSGFHEQYF. In DNA form, the CDR3 reads TGTGCCAGCGGCGAGGTGACTAGCGGCTTCCACGAGCAGTACTTC.

This rearrangement joins TRBV7-9 to TRBJ2-7, with TRBD2 matching over 7 bases. Germline V gives CDR1 SEHNR, CDR2 FQNEAQ (reference sequence). The CDR3 has 14 residues. J was trimmed by 5 bases and V by 5 bases; bases with no gene match: 9. The CDR3, as DNA: TGTGCCAGCAGCCACCGTGGGGCGGGGGACGAGCAGTACTTC. This translates into CASSHRGAGDEQYF.

The rearrangement joins TRBV11-2 to TRBJ2-3, with 7 nucleotides matching TRBD1. The V and J ends lost 3 bases and 6 bases, in that order; junction bases with no gene match: 6. The CDR3 is made up of 14 amino acids. Germline V lookup: CDR1 SGHAT, CDR2 FQNNGV. The CDR3 sequence: CASSLGTARDTQYF. In DNA form, the CDR3 reads TGTGCCAGCAGCTTGGGGACAGCTAGGGATACGCAGTATTTT.

The chain couples TRBV29-1 to TRBJ1-1; TRBD1 is a possible D gene (6 bases). The germline V gene has CDR1 SQVTM and CDR2 ANQGSEA. With 7 bases removed from V and 4 bases from J, the gap between germline ends came to 16 bases. The CDR3 runs to 13 residues. The CDR3 is CSAVGGSTTEAFF. CDR3 bases: TGCAGCGCTGTAGGGGGTTCGACCACTGAAGCTTTCTTT. The full variable domain, in which reference TRBV29-1 and TRBJ1-1 provide the parts outside the CDR3, is SAVISQKPSRDICQRGTSLTIQCQVDSQVTMMFWYRQQPGQSLTLIATANQGSEATYESGFVIDKFPISRPNLTFSTLTVSNMSPEDSSIYLCSAVGGSTTEAFFGQGTRLTVV.

The chain joins TRBV19 to TRBJ1-5; D is unresolved. Between the trimmed V and J ends, which lost 6 bases and 1 base, there was a span of 10 bases. There are 14 residues in the CDR3. Germline loops: CDR1 LNHDA, CDR2 SQIVND (reference sequence). The DNA of the CDR3 is TGTGCCAGTAGCTCAGTTTTCAGCAATCAGCCCCAGCATTTT. This codes for CASSSVFSNQPQHF. Together with reference TRBV19 and TRBJ1-5, the CDR3 gives the full variable domain: DGGITQSPKYLFRKEGQNVTLSCEQNLNHDAMYWYRQDPGQGLRLIYYSQIVNDFQKGDIAEGYSVSREKKESFPLTVTSAQKNPTAFYLCASSSVFSNQPQHFGDGTRLSIL.

The chain employs TRBV7-9 and TRBJ2-5, with D perhaps TRBD1 (6 bases). The CDR3 runs 17 residues. The V end lost 0 bases, the J end lost 5 bases, and 19 bases lay between the germline ends. Germline CDR1 is SEHNR and CDR2 is FQNEAQ (reference sequence). This CDR3 reads CASSLAYNRVSGETQYF. The CDR3 region has the DNA TGTGCCAGCAGCTTAGCGTACAACAGGGTCTCTGGGGAGACCCAGTACTTC.

The chain couples TRBV28 to TRBJ2-1; 10 nucleotides align to TRBD2. In germline, CDR1 is MDHEN, CDR2 SYDVKM. J was trimmed by 3 bases and V by 8 bases; bases with no gene match: 4. This CDR3 comprises 14 residues. The CDR3 region has the DNA TGTGCCAGCGTAGCGGGAGGACTCTACAATGAGCAGTTCTTC. It encodes CASVAGGLYNEQFF. Supplemented by reference TRBV28 and TRBJ2-1, the full variable domain reads DVKVTQSSRYLVKRTGEKVFLECVQDMDHENMFWYRQDPGLGLRLIYFSYDVKMKEKGDIPEGYSVSREKKERFSLILESASTNQTSMYLCASVAGGLYNEQFFGPGTRLTVL.

The genes are TRBV11-2 and TRBJ2-7, with 11 nucleotides matching TRBD2. The CDR3 covers 15 residues. Germline CDR1 reads SGHAT; CDR2 reads FQNNGV. V was clipped by 2 bases and J by 1 base; unmatched bases: 1. This chain's CDR3 is CASSLRLAGSYEQYF. The CDR3, as DNA: TGTGCCAGCAGCTTAAGACTAGCGGGATCCTACGAGCAGTACTTC.

The rearrangement links TRBV19 to TRBJ2-1; D is perhaps TRBD2 (6 bases). This CDR3 has 12 residues. The V gene lost 7 bases and the J gene lost 9 bases, with 13 bases spanning the gap. CDR1 is LNHDA and CDR2 is SQIVND in the germline V gene (reference sequence). In DNA form, the CDR3 reads TGTGCCAGTAACTCGGGGCGGGGTGAGCAGTTCTTC. Protein sequence: CASNSGRGEQFF.

The chain joins TRBV10-3 to TRBJ2-7; TRBD2 aligns across 10 bases. This CDR3 has 16 amino acids. CDR1 ENHRY and CDR2 SYGVKD come from the germline V gene. With 0 bases clipped from V and 4 bases from J, the junction kept 6 bases outside the gene matches. CDR3 residues: CAISESRLAGEYEQYF. CDR3 DNA: TGTGCCATCAGTGAGTCGAGGCTAGCGGGAGAGTACGAGCAGTACTTC.